A single sample is the source of the 9 T cell receptor beta chains below, sequenced in a study of blood T cell repertoires in COVID-19. Repertoires were generated with immunoSEQ multiplex PCR, while TCRdb's copy carries only in-frame clones and drops some. The sample gives roughly 220,000 clones, about three quarters of which show up once; 5.5% to 7% is in the top ten. Sequenced: peripheral blood. The receptor set was obtained from a woman in her 70s with acute or convalescent COVID-19.

This clone was found once. This chain uses TRBV9 with TRBJ2-7; 9 bases agree with TRBD2. Trimming removed 3 bases from V and 0 bases from J; junction bases left unmatched: 7. This CDR3 is 16 amino acids long. Germline V CDR1 and CDR2: SGDLS, YYNGEE. This CDR3 is CASSATSGAISYEQYF. For the CDR3, the DNA is TGTGCCAGCAGCGCGACTAGCGGAGCTATCTCCTACGAGCAGTACTTC.

The chain joins TRBV19 to TRBJ2-1; 13 bases are shared with TRBD2. Germline V CDR1 and CDR2: LNHDA, SQIVND (reference sequence). The CDR3 runs to 16 residues. V was pared by 5 bases and J by 5 bases, with 6 bases of the junction left unmatched. CDR3 amino acids: CASSLRGLAGDNEQFF. CDR3 DNA: TGTGCCAGTAGTCTTCGAGGACTAGCGGGAGACAATGAGCAGTTCTTC.

The rearrangement joins TRBV18 to TRBJ1-4, with D perhaps TRBD1 (6 bases). There are 16 residues in the CDR3. In germline, CDR1 is KGHSH, CDR2 LQKENI. The germline V and J ends were trimmed by 3 bases and 0 bases, with 11 bases remaining between them. The CDR3 spells CASSPGTLPTNEKLFF. CDR3 coding DNA: TGTGCCAGCTCACCCGGGACACTTCCAACTAATGAAAAACTGTTTTTT.

The J gene is TRBJ1-5, the V gene TRBV18; 9 nucleotides align to TRBD1. CDR1 and CDR2 from the germline V gene are KGHSH and LQKENI. The J segment lost 5 bases and the V segment lost 2 bases, leaving 4 bases of the junction unmatched. The length of the CDR3 is 15 residues. CDR3 in DNA: TGTGCCAGCTCACCAGGGACAGGGTTGGATCAGCCCCAGCATTTT. Translation gives CASSPGTGLDQPQHF.

The rearrangement links TRBV18 to TRBJ2-7, with D possibly TRBD1 on 5 matching bases. Germline V gives CDR1 KGHSH, CDR2 LQKENI. V was cut by 3 bases and J by 6 bases, with 15 bases left in between. The CDR3 sequence is 14 residues long. DNA of the CDR3: TGTGCCAGCTCACCCCCCACGGCTGGGGCCGAGCAGTACTTC. This codes for CASSPPTAGAEQYF.

V and J are TRBV3-1 (or the pseudogene TRBV3-2) and TRBJ2-3; 8 positions agree with TRBD2. CDR1 is LGHDT, CDR2 YNNKEL, per germline (reference sequence). The junction had 13 bases not matched to a gene; V was cut back by 0 bases and J by 5 bases. This CDR3 is built from 18 residues. In nucleotides, the CDR3 is TGTGCCAGCAGCCAAGACCCTCGGGGGGGGAGACTTGGAGATACGCAGTATTTT. It encodes CASSQDPRGGRLGDTQYF.

J is TRBJ1-1 and V is TRBV9; D might be TRBD1 (5 bases). Germline V CDR1 and CDR2: SGDLS, YYNGEE. The length of the CDR3 is 15 residues. The V end lost 0 bases, the J end lost 0 bases, and 9 bases lay between the germline ends. CDR3 in DNA: TGTGCCAGCAGCGTAGTGGGGCAAGTGAACACTGAAGCTTTCTTT. The encoded protein is CASSVVGQVNTEAFF.

This sequence joins TRBV7-3 and TRBJ1-1; TRBD1 might be the D (6 bases). The CDR3 totals 13 residues. From germline, CDR1 is SGHTA and CDR2 FQGTGA. With 5 bases removed from V and 2 bases from J, the gap between germline ends came to 9 bases. CDR3 nucleotide sequence: TGTGCCAGCAGCATACAGGGTAACACTGAAGCTTTCTTT. Its translation is CASSIQGNTEAFF.

The chain couples TRBV21-1 to TRBJ2-1; TRBD2 is the table's D call, not checked against the DNA. TRBV21-1 is an annotated pseudogene. The CDR3 loop spans 18 amino acids. CDR3 in amino acids: CASSKELEPGLASDEQFF. CDR3 DNA: TGTGCCAGCAGCAAAGAGTTGGAACCGGGACTAGCGTCCGATGAGCAGTTCTTC.